This T cell receptor (beta chain) is drawn from a study of molecular identifiers for immune sequencing clone quantification. The V end lost 8 bases, the J end lost 0 bases, and 10 bases lay between the germline ends. This CDR3 spans 13 amino acids. Germline V gives CDR1 LNHDA, CDR2 SQIVND (reference sequence). A few counts support this clonotype. One entry per CDR3 protein, called by TCRdb with MiXCR from the PCR reads. The repertoire consists of around 480,000 distinct CDR3 sequences, with about a fifth occurring once and the leading ten covering 0.84%. Sequences were obtained from naive CD8+ T cells from blood, with Jurkat cell RNA spiked in. As to subset: FACS-sorted CD8+CD4-CCR7+CD45RA+ naive T cells. This sequence originates from a human donor in good health. Some libraries in this study had Jurkat cell RNA spiked in. The chain combines TRBV19 with TRBJ2-5, with D uncertain. This chain's CDR3 is CASGNSYQETQYF. CDR3 sequence (DNA): TGTGCCAGTGGAAACAGCTACCAAGAGACCCAGTACTTC. Full variable domain (remainder filled in from reference TRBV19 and TRBJ2-5): DGGITQSPKYLFRKEGQNVTLSCEQNLNHDAMYWYRQDPGQGLRLIYYSQIVNDFQKGDIAEGYSVSREKKESFPLTVTSAQKNPTAFYLCASGNSYQETQYFGPGTRLLVL.